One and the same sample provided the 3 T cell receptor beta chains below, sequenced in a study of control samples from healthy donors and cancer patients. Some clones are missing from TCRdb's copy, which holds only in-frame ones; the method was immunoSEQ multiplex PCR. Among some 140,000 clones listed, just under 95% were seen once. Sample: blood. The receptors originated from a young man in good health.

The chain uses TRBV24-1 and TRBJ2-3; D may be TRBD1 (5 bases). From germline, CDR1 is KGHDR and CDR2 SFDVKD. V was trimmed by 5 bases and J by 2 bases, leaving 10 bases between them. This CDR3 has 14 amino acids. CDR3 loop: CATSVGVDTDTQYF. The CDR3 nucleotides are TGTGCCACCAGTGTAGGGGTGGACACAGATACGCAGTATTTT.

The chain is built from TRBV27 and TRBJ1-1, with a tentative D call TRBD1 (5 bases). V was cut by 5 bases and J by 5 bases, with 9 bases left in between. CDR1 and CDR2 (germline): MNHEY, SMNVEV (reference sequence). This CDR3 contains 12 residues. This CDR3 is CASSRWGTEAFF. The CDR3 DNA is TGTGCCAGCAGTCGGTGGGGGACTGAAGCTTTCTTT.

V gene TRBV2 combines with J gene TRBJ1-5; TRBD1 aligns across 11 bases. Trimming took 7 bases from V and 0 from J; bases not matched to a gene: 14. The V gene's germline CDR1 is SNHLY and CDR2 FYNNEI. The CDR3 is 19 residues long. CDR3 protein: CASTPLGTGGRNSNQPQHF. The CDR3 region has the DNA TGTGCCAGCACCCCATTAGGGACAGGGGGGAGAAATAGCAATCAGCCCCAGCATTTT.